This TCR beta chain was identified in a study of monozygotic twins with inflammatory bowel disease. The authors made each sample's cDNA in eight separate reactions. Both TCRalpha and TCRbeta cDNA were subjected to two nested PCRs lasting around 15 and 10 cycles. TCRdb derives one entry per CDR3 protein from the 5' RACE reads, leaving out DNA. The sample totals approximately 400,000 distinct CDR3 sequences. This CDR3 is 15 amino acids long. The germline V gene has CDR1 MNHEY and CDR2 SMNVEV (reference sequence). Sequenced input: blood. The chain has TRBV27 and TRBJ1-6. The TCR originated in a human donor with ulcerative colitis or Crohn's disease, or a healthy co-twin of an affected twin (not recorded which). CDR3 amino acids: CASSFQTPRNSPLHF.